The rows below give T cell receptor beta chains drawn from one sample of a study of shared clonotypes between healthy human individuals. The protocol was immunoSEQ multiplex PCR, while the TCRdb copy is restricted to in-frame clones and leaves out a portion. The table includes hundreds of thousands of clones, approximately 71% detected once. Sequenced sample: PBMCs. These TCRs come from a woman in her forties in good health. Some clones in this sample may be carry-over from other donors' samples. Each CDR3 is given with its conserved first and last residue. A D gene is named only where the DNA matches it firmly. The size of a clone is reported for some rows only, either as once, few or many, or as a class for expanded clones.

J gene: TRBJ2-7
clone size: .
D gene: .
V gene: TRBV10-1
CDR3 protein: CASSLGPDYEQYF
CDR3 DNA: TGCGCCAGCTCCCTGGGCCCTGACTACGAGCAGTACTTC

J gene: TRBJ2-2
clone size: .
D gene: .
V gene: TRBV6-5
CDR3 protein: CASSYGANTGELFF
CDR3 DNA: TGTGCCAGCAGTTACGGTGCGAACACCGGGGAGCTGTTTTTT

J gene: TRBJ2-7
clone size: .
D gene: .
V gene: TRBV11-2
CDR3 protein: CASSLVRGGAYEQYF
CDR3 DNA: TGTGCCAGCAGCTTAGTAAGGGGGGGAGCCTACGAGCAGTACTTC

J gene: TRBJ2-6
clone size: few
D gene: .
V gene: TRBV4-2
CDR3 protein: CASSQGPSSSGANVLTF
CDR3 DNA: TGTGCCAGCAGCCAAGGGCCCTCAAGCTCTGGGGCCAACGTCCTGACTTTC

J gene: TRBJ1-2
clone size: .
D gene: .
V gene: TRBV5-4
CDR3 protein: CASQTAIGSGYTF
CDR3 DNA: TGTGCCAGCCAGACAGCTATTGGGTCGGGCTACACCTTC

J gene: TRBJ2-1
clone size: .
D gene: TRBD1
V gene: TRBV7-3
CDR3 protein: CASSSRTGSHNEQFF
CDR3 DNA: TGTGCCAGCAGCTCCAGGACAGGGTCCCACAATGAGCAGTTCTTC

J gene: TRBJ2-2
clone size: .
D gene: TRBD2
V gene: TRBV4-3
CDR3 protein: CASSQVRGRHGELFF
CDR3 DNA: TGCGCCAGCAGCCAAGTTCGCGGGAGGCACGGGGAGCTGTTTTTT

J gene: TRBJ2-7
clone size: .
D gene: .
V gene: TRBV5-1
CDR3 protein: CASSKDASSYEQYF
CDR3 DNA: TGCGCCAGCAGCAAGGACGCGTCCTCCTACGAGCAGTACTTC

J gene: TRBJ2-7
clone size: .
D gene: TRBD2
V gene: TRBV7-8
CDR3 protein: CASSLTSIAGGVYEQYF
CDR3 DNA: TGTGCCAGCAGCCTGACGAGCATAGCGGGAGGGGTGTACGAGCAGTACTTC

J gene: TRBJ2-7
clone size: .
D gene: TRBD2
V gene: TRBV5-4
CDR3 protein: CASSWRGAVDEQYF
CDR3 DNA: TGTGCCAGCAGCTGGCGGGGGGCCGTCGACGAGCAGTACTTC

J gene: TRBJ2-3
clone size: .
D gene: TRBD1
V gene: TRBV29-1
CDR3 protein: CSMTGPGRTDTQYF
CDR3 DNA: TGCAGCATGACAGGGCCGGGTCGCACAGATACGCAGTATTTT